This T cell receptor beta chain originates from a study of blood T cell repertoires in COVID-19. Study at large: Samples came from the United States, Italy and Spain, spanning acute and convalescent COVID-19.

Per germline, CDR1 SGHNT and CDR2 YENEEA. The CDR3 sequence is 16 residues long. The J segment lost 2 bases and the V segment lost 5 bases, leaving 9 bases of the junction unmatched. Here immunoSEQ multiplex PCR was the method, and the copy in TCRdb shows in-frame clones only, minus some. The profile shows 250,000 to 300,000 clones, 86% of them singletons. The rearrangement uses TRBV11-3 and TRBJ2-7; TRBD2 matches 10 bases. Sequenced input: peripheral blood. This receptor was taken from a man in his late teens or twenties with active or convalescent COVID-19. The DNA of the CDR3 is TGTGCCAGCAGCGGAAGAGCGGGAGGGCTCACCTACGAGCAGTACTTC. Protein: CASSGRAGGLTYEQYF. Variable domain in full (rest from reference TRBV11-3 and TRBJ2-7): EAGVVQSPRYKIIEKKQPVAFWCNPISGHNTLYWYLQNLGQGPELLIRYENEEAVDDSQLPKDRFSAERLKGVDSTLKIQPAELGDSAVYLCASSGRAGGLTYEQYFGPGTRLTVT.